Sequencing of this T cell receptor (beta chain) was carried out in a study of T cell changes during pregnancy in multiple sclerosis. Data came from immunoSEQ multiplex PCR; TCRdb stores just in-frame clones and leaves some out. This sample yields some 80,000 clones, of which 94% are seen a single time; 0.12% to 0.15% belongs to the top ten. The receptor was isolated from a female donor with multiple sclerosis, enrolled in a pregnancy study. This specimen was CD4+ T cells from peripheral blood mononuclear cells, taken after pregnancy.

CDR3 residues: CASSLLWLAGAAFPHEQYF. The CDR3 coding sequence is TGTGCCAGCAGCCTATTGTGGCTAGCGGGAGCCGCGTTTCCCCACGAGCAGTACTTC. The chain links TRBV28 to TRBJ2-7; 10 bases map to TRBD2. CDR3 size: 19 residues. The germline V gene has CDR1 MDHEN and CDR2 SYDVKM. V shed 6 bases and J 5 bases; nucleotides not matched to a gene: 22.